A single sample gave rise to the 15 T cell receptor beta chains below, sequenced in a study of blood T cells in healthy people across ages. Then a second PCR, running roughly 7 to 11 cycles, was carried out with a sample-barcoded 5' primer and a J-beta primer mix. Via MiXCR, TCRdb re-called the 5' RACE reads, giving one row per CDR3 protein. The table lists 650,000 to 1,000,000 distinct CDR3 sequences, roughly 40% of them singletons. Source material: blood. These receptors all stem from a man between 18 and 35 years old in good health.

CDR3 bases: TGTGCCAGCAGTGAAGGCTTAGGGCTAACGGGGCGCCAAGAGACCCAGTACTTC. Translated, it gives CASSEGLGLTGRQETQYF. The rearrangement joins TRBV2 to TRBJ2-7, with D perhaps assigned TRBD1 or TRBD2 (5 bases each). With the DNA end fitting TRBJ2-5 better, the J assignment may be wrong. The germline gives CDR1 SNHLY, CDR2 FYNNEI. This CDR3 spans 18 amino acids.

The chain recombines TRBV11-3 with TRBJ2-1, with 8 bases identical to TRBD2. From germline, CDR1 is SGHNT and CDR2 YENEEA. J was trimmed by 4 bases and V by 5 bases; bases with no gene match: 7. The CDR3 runs to 15 residues. CDR3 in amino acids: CASSPRGGMYNEQFF. CDR3 sequence (DNA): TGTGCCAGCAGCCCACGGGGGGGGATGTACAATGAGCAGTTCTTC. The full variable domain, rest sourced from reference TRBV11-3 and TRBJ2-1, is EAGVVQSPRYKIIEKKQPVAFWCNPISGHNTLYWYLQNLGQGPELLIRYENEEAVDDSQLPKDRFSAERLKGVDSTLKIQPAELGDSAVYLCASSPRGGMYNEQFFGPGTRLTVL.

This clonotype was seen only a few times. This chain links TRBV6-6 with TRBJ2-3; 8 positions agree with TRBD1. The junction had 8 bases not matched to a gene; V was cut back by 6 bases and J by 3 bases. The germline V gene encodes CDR1 MNHNY and CDR2 SVGAGI (reference sequence). The CDR3 has 15 residues. The CDR3 reads CASRAIRGRTDTQYF. CDR3 DNA: TGTGCCAGCAGGGCGATCAGGGGGCGTACAGATACGCAGTATTTT.

This chain uses TRBV4-3 with TRBJ1-1, with D perhaps TRBD1 (5 bases). The CDR3 covers 17 residues. Germline V gene sequence: CDR1 LGHNA, CDR2 YSLEER. V dropped 4 bases and J dropped 1 base, with 19 bases sitting between them. CDR3 bases: TGCGCCAGCAGCCCGAGTCTCAGGGAAAGCTCGAACACTGAAGCTTTCTTT. Residues: CASSPSLRESSNTEAFF.

There are a few counts of this clonotype. This sequence may be a read error, since a much larger clone differs from it by one base. This chain connects TRBV12-3 or TRBV12-4 to TRBJ2-5, with TRBD2 matching over 7 bases. The DNA matches TRBJ2-7 better at its end, which makes the J call doubtful. CDR3 length: 14 amino acids. The CDR3, as DNA: TGTGCCAGCAGTGTGGGAGGGAGTTTCTACGAGCAGTACTTC. Translation: CASSVGGSFYEQYF.

In its sample, this clonotype was seen once. Its ends do not fully match the called genes, so a read error is possible. The rearrangement links TRBV2 to TRBJ1-6, with TRBD1 as a possible D gene (5 bases). Germline CDR1 reads SNHLY; CDR2 reads FYNNEI. The CDR3 is 13 residues long. The CDR3 protein is CASRGDGNSPPHF. The CDR3 region has the DNA TGTGCCAGCAGAGGGGACGGGAATTCACCCCCCCACTTT.

Only a few counts were recorded for this clonotype. The genes are TRBV9 and TRBJ1-2; perhaps TRBD1 as D (5 bases). The V gene lost 0 bases and the J gene lost 8 bases, with 20 bases spanning the gap. From germline, CDR1 is SGDLS and CDR2 YYNGEE. This CDR3 spans 16 amino acids. CDR3 residues: CASSVERNGGTKGYTF. In nucleotides, the CDR3 is TGTGCCAGCAGCGTAGAGAGGAATGGGGGGACTAAGGGCTACACCTTC. Full variable domain (remainder filled in from reference TRBV9 and TRBJ1-2): DSGVTQTPKHLITATGQRVTLRCSPRSGDLSVYWYQQSLDQGLQFLIQYYNGEERAKGNILERFSAQQFPDLHSELNLSSLELGDSALYFCASSVERNGGTKGYTFGSGTRLTVV.

The rearrangement uses TRBV20-1 and TRBJ2-2; 9 bases align to TRBD1. The J segment lost 4 bases and the V segment lost 5 bases, leaving 8 bases of the junction unmatched. The CDR3 runs to 15 residues. In germline, CDR1 is DFQATT, CDR2 SNEGSKA (reference sequence). The CDR3 region is CSAGNRGRITGELFF. The CDR3 DNA reads as TGCAGTGCTGGAAACAGGGGGCGTATCACCGGGGAGCTGTTTTTT.

The genes are TRBV2 and TRBJ2-1, with 13 positions matching TRBD2. The CDR3 covers 15 residues. CDR1 and CDR2 from the germline V gene are SNHLY and FYNNEI. The V gene end was trimmed by 7 bases and the J gene end by 3 bases; junction bases not matched to a gene: 3. Here the CDR3 DNA reads TGTGCCAGCAAAGGGACTAGCGGGATCTACAATGAGCAGTTCTTC. Its translation: CASKGTSGIYNEQFF.

Here the CDR3 DNA reads TGTGCCAGCAAAGCAGGGGGAAGCACTGAAGCTTTCTTT. Translation: CASKAGGSTEAFF. The V call is TRBV28, the J call TRBJ1-1; TRBD1 agrees at 7 bases. The germline V gene encodes CDR1 MDHEN and CDR2 SYDVKM. The CDR3 has 13 amino acids. After removal of 7 bases from V and 4 bases from J, the junction contained 6 bases not matched to a gene. The full variable domain, rest sourced from reference TRBV28 and TRBJ1-1, is DVKVTQSSRYLVKRTGEKVFLECVQDMDHENMFWYRQDPGLGLRLIYFSYDVKMKEKGDIPEGYSVSREKKERFSLILESASTNQTSMYLCASKAGGSTEAFFGQGTRLTVV.

The rearrangement uses TRBV20-1 and TRBJ2-7; 7 nucleotides line up with TRBD2. Trimming at V came to 2 bases and at J to 7 bases, leaving 11 bases not matched to a gene. Germline V gene lookup returns CDR1 DFQATT and CDR2 SNEGSKA (reference sequence). CDR3 size: 14 residues. Here the CDR3 reads CSARLAVLYNEQYF. The CDR3 DNA sequence: TGCAGTGCTAGACTAGCGGTACTCTACAATGAGCAGTACTTC.

This clonotype was counted a few times. This chain links TRBV9 with TRBJ1-4, with D possibly being TRBD1 (6 bases). V lost 4 bases to trimming and J lost 5 bases, with 15 bases between them. CDR3 length equals 15 residues. The germline V gene encodes CDR1 SGDLS and CDR2 YYNGEE. CDR3 nucleotides: TGTGCCAGCAGCTTCGGACAGAATAAAAATGAAAAACTGTTTTTT. Amino acid sequence: CASSFGQNKNEKLFF.

This clonotype appeared many times. This rearrangement joins TRBV20-1 to TRBJ2-5; TRBD2 matches at 14 bases. V lost 5 bases to trimming and J lost 3 bases; unmatched junction nucleotides: 2. This CDR3 contains 14 residues. The V gene's germline CDR1 is DFQATT and CDR2 SNEGSKA (reference sequence). The CDR3 DNA sequence: TGCAGTGCTTCGGGACTAGCGGGGGAAGAGACCCAGTACTTC. Protein: CSASGLAGEETQYF.

This clonotype was observed many times. The chain uses TRBV7-9 and TRBJ2-7; D remains ambiguous. This CDR3 is 12 amino acids long. V was shortened by 5 bases and J by 3 bases, with 8 bases between the two germline ends. Germline V gene lookup returns CDR1 SEHNR and CDR2 FQNEAQ (reference sequence). The CDR3 bases are TGTGCCAGCAGCGTAAGAAACTACGAGCAGTACTTC. It is translated as CASSVRNYEQYF.

This sequence joins TRBV4-1 and TRBJ1-2; the D gene is possibly TRBD1 (6 bases). V dropped 1 base and J dropped 7 bases, with 19 bases sitting between them. Germline values: CDR1 MGHRA, CDR2 YSYEKL. The CDR3 extends over 16 amino acids. The CDR3 bases are TGCGCCAGCAGCCAAGGGACAGTCCTGATGATATGTGGCTACACCTTC. It encodes CASSQGTVLMICGYTF.